This T cell receptor (beta chain) was sequenced for a study of T cells in Graves' hyperthyroidism and ophthalmopathy (dated by TCRdb to between 2019 and 2020). Notes on the research overall: Peripheral blood samples were taken at initial diagnosis, before any treatment was given. In more than 5 Graves' hyperthyroidism patients, the study also compared T-cell repertoires from thyroid tissue with T-cell repertoires from blood. To identify distinguishing TCR V-J signatures, a discovery cohort of around 100 patients was used, comprising 40 to 45 with Graves' ophthalmopathy and approximately 57 with stable Graves' hyperthyroidism. Prospective prediction of ophthalmopathy was tested in an independent validation cohort of under 20 hyperthyroidism patients and some 17 patients who later progressed to ophthalmopathy. The 90 to 100 discovery patients were randomly split 7:3 into training and test sets. TCR Vbeta CDR3 sequencing of some 140 peripheral blood samples (around 45 ophthalmopathy, 75 or so hyperthyroidism and roughly 17 progressor patients) is reported in the paper. After sampling, hyperthyroidism patients received methimazole starting at 30 mg daily, and ophthalmopathy patients received high-dose intravenous methylprednisolone.

A patient counted as having stable Graves' hyperthyroidism if no progression to ophthalmopathy occurred over 18 months of follow-up. Hyperthyroidism patients were newly diagnosed, had a disease duration of under 2 months, and were aged 18 to 65 years. Any patient with an uncontrolled infection, another autoimmune disease, pregnancy or lactation was excluded. Diagnoses were established on the basis of clinical symptoms, serum thyroxine and TRAb, thyroid ultrasound, and orbital computed tomography. PBMCs were separated from 8 to 10 ml of fresh peripheral blood using Ficoll-Paque density gradient centrifugation. Total RNA was extracted using Trizol reagent, and RNA quality was assessed on an Agilent 2100 Bioanalyzer. The trim is 4 bases for V and 6 bases for J, with a gap of 19 bases between the germline ends. The CDR3 contains 16 residues, cysteine and phenylalanine counted. The only DNA kept is the CDR3, 48 bases in frame from the first base. From the germline V gene (reference sequence), CDR1 is SEHNR and CDR2 is FQNEAQ.

This clonotype occurred many times. The target of this receptor is not known. No base quality values were provided; no much bigger clone lies one nucleotide off. The TCR beta CDR3 regions were amplified from RNA transcripts. The first round of RT-PCR for the TCR CDR3 was performed with the HTBI primer set and the Qiagen OneStep RT-PCR kit. A second multiplex PCR round built the libraries, followed by size selection and purification. Sequencing of the libraries was done on an Illumina HiSeq2000 using paired-end 100 bp reads. Processing in the source paper ran as follows. Raw data were processed with SOAPnuke, discarding reads with adapters, uncalled bases, mean Phred below 15, or no exact constant-primer or identifier match. High-quality paired reads were merged with COPE v1.2.5, and unique nucleotide sequences were defined as clonotypes. MiTCR v1.1 was used to align the clonotypes against IMGT TRBV, TRBD and TRBJ reference segments. The analysis was restricted to V-J combinations with a frequency above 0.0001, which together covered 98% to 99.2% of the repertoires. A TCS score was defined as the ratio of F50 (clonal expansion) to E x V (chaos), with BLOSUM62-based TCRdist applied between CDR3 peptides within each V-J. Welch's t-statistics and random forest reduced around 510 V-J features to 13, which were used in a naive Bayes classifier (R e1071). TCRdb reprocessing: public reads trimmed at Q25 with fastp, clones called with MiXCR, in-frame beta chains kept. Rows merge per CDR3 protein into single entries with the most common DNA and genes. The authors' filters were not applied to this entry. The sample table contains around 440,000 distinct CDR3 sequences; only one count was recorded for about a sixth of them. Clones ranked in the top ten supply roughly 8% of the sample.

Here is what the overall study found, with its caveats: No statistical method was used to set the sample size in advance, and investigators knew the group allocation. Most expanded thyroid clonotypes (frequency above 0.001) were also detected in blood, suggesting blood repertoires may reflect thyroid immune responses. In cross-validation, a model built on a 13 V-J signature told ophthalmopathy apart from stable hyperthyroidism with 87.88% sensitivity and 81% to 82% specificity, and in testing the same model reached 80%/75%. In validation, the model predicted progression to ophthalmopathy with 55% to 71% sensitivity and around 72% specificity, a median of about 6.7 months before onset.

The V and J segments used are TRBV7-9 and TRBJ2-1; possibly the D gene is TRBD1, per 5 matching bases. The specimen sequenced was blood. The sequence was collected from a woman aged 18-29 years with Graves' hyperthyroidism. The CDR3 here reads CASSSATEGSRNEQFF. DNA sequence: TGTGCCAGCAGCTCCGCGACAGAAGGGTCGCGCAATGAGCAGTTCTTC.